This T cell receptor (beta chain) was captured in a study of cytomegalovirus exposure and HLA in healthy donors. Across the whole study: A subsequent analysis reported that the roughly 120 validation repertoires were produced on the same platform that had also been used for the roughly 670 first-cohort repertoires.

The donors were part of the validation cohort of 120 subjects. That cohort was separate from the first cohort, which comprised 550 to 750 subjects. Clones were read by immunoSEQ multiplex PCR, and TCRdb kept only the in-frame ones, dropping some. The sample carries 50,000 to 65,000 clones, roughly 95% recorded once. Trimming stripped 2 bases from V and 7 bases from J, with 12 bases between. Germline CDR1 reads MGHDK; CDR2 reads SYGVNS. The CDR3 is 14 amino acids. The TCR comes from a woman younger than 30 in good health and CMV-seronegative. The chain carries TRBV25-1 and TRBJ1-5; D unresolved. Sequences were obtained from PBMCs. The CDR3 sequence: CASSEVEGRQPQHF. For the CDR3, the DNA is TGTGCCAGCAGTGAAGTGGAGGGCAGGCAGCCCCAGCATTTT.